This section outlines one T cell receptor beta chain sequence together with its context. The target of this receptor is not known. Qualities for individual bases were not recorded, and no much larger clone is one base off. The protocol used for the library was the immunoSEQ multiplex PCR assay. A mixture of 60 forward primers for TCR Vbeta segments and 13 reverse primers for TCR Jbeta segments was used in the multiplex PCR. The CDR3 region of rearranged TCR beta genes was amplified from genomic DNA by a multiplex PCR assay. The Illumina HiSeq System was used to sequence the amplified TCR beta libraries as 87-base-pair reads. On the authors' methods: Across the 670 or so repertoires, a later analysis counted roughly 84 million unique TCR beta chains, around 11 million of which were shared by at least two donors. To remove PCR and sequencing errors, raw reads were error-corrected and collapsed into unique sequences using a nearest-neighbor algorithm that merged closely related sequences. V, D and J gene segments were assigned by aligning CDR3 sequences to IMGT reference sequences. For a sequence to be retained, at least a six-nucleotide match to both a V gene segment and a J gene segment was required. A rearrangement was called productive if the CDR3 had no stop codons and remained in frame with V and J, and every other rearrangement was called non-productive. CDR3 was defined by IMGT convention, running from the second conserved V-encoded cysteine to the conserved J-encoded phenylalanine. Sequences without an unambiguous match to a single V gene segment were excluded from the earlier analysis of 450 to 750 of the donors. An earlier analysis of over 450 of the donors classified V segments as functional when productive rearrangements were above 56.7% and as segregating when the standard deviation between donors was above 5%. A statistical classification framework was developed to diagnose cytomegalovirus status using the catalog of TCR beta chain sequences. A later analysis assigned V and J genes by comparing TCR nucleotide sequences with IMGT/GENE-DB human TR gene sequences. Using the TCRdist pipeline, a later analysis assigned CDR3 sequences along with most-parsimonious VDJ recombination scenarios. In a later analysis, every TCR beta chain was defined by the combination of its CDR3 amino acid sequence and its V-gene family, and reads without a unique V-gene family were dropped. To address suspected cross-contamination and a sequencing artifact, a later analysis removed around 590 highly shared, low-generation-probability nucleotide sequences. A later analysis calculated a clonal expansion index for each public chain from normalized within-repertoire ranks of inferred template counts. In a later analysis, generation probabilities were computed using a VDJ recombination model fitted to out-of-frame rearrangements, and the results were checked against IGoR. A later analysis scored TCR-TCR, TCR-HLA and TCR-CMV co-occurrence with hypergeometric tests, applying a repertoire-size bias correction to TCR pairs. To estimate false discovery rates, a later analysis permuted the HLA or CMV assignments 20 times. In a later analysis, co-occurring TCRs were grouped with DBSCAN, and TCRdist sequence similarity was added when clustering was performed within HLA-allele-positive subsets. Repertoires with fewer than 30,000 or more than 120,000 public chains were left out of co-occurrence clustering, as were about 5 repertoires with anomalous nucleotide sharing. TCRdb took over this immuneACCESS table, retaining in-frame rearrangements with V and J assigned. Such tables are incomplete; in checked studies, under half of the missing clones stem from an unresolved V gene, and the remainder is unexplained. That table is the source of V, J and clone size, and D and trimming were worked out from the DNA. Present in this sample are under 170,000 clones, more than 65% of which were seen just once. The ten largest account for roughly 6.8% of the sample.

The cohort comprised 666 healthy bone marrow donors. At the time of sampling, every cohort member was nominally healthy, though immune exposures that went unrecorded were likely present. The donor was CMV seropositive and was included in the group of 270 or so seropositive cohort members. A peripheral blood sample was provided by each donor, and peripheral blood mononuclear cells were used for TCR beta sequencing. The Qiagen DNeasy Blood Extraction Kit was used to extract genomic DNA from the blood cell samples. The data were obtained in a study of cytomegalovirus exposure and HLA in healthy donors listed by TCRdb under 2017. For the wider study: In an earlier analysis of around 540 of the donors, less than 350 Gb of sequence data and 90 million to 120 million unique TCR beta sequences from roughly 180 million T cells were reported. About 280 gigabases of sequencing data and around 80 million unique TCR sequences made up an early release that covered fewer than 650 HLA-typed donors. Of the roughly 400 genotyped donors, over 65% fell in the genetic ancestry cluster associated with self-reported Caucasian donors. The study aimed to test whether cataloging public T cell receptors could reveal signatures of past pathogen exposure. The T cell repertoires of 670 or so subjects were profiled by immunosequencing and related to cytomegalovirus serostatus. A separate validation cohort of roughly 130 different subjects was used in addition to the 666-subject first cohort. To predict cytomegalovirus infection status, the study brought together high-throughput TCR immunosequencing, statistical association of individual TCRs with disease status, and machine learning. A later analysis re-examined previously published TCR beta repertoires from 610 or so donors and added high-resolution HLA genotyping to investigate patterns of TCR occurrence. In the later analysis, no new phenotypic data were used to find candidate immune exposures; instead, reliance was placed on TCR beta sequences and their occurrence across donors. In an earlier analysis of 500 to 650 of the donors, high-throughput TCR beta sequencing was used to judge whether each TCR beta V gene segment behaved as functional or pseudogenic. Donor age, sex, ethnicity and CMV serostatus were compiled together with the repertoire data. A later genetic analysis took genome-wide SNP genotypes for about 55% of the roughly 670 donors and used that subset as a discovery cohort. Every repertoire in the discovery cohort had been generated on one and the same sequencing platform. HLA typing covered class I and class II loci at four-digit resolution. Typing coverage differed by locus: A, B, C, DRB1 and DQB1 were typed in about 629-630 donors, DQA1 in around 500, DPA1 in over 600, and DPB1 in just under 490. Four or five DR-DQ haplotypes were handled as single units for association and clustering, since linkage in the cohort was strong. Across 398 genotyped donors of the cohort, an average of about 250,000 unique TCR beta nucleotide sequences per donor were sequenced, and approximately 17% of those sequences were non-productive.

What the study reported, not specific to this receptor: Presence/absence analyses assumed roughly uniform sequencing depth across donors, an assumption that may not hold. The cohort was sequenced for TCR beta chains only, and without alpha or paired-chain data the features that could be detected were limited. Correlated functional status among segregating V segments might reflect linkage disequilibrium, but an unknown experimental factor could not be ruled out. A further reported finding was that TCR beta sequences accurately predicted the HLA-A and HLA-B alleles for most subjects in the first cohort. A cluster of highly shared sequence variants was judged likely to represent a technical artifact of the sequencing pipeline. The classifier was reported to diagnose cytomegalovirus status with high specificity and sensitivity in both the original and validation cohorts. An association between a missense DCLRE1C variant and V-gene and J-gene trimming of TCR beta chains was found in a later genetic analysis and replicated in an independent cohort. Because HLA typing was missing for some donors at each locus, association tests included only the typed subset. The earlier analysis of 587 of the donors excluded 15 to 20 rarely observed V segments, including chromosome 9 orphons, because counts were too low. Several of the top co-occurrence clusters appeared to be linked to parvovirus B19, influenza, CMV and Epstein-Barr virus, according to a later analysis. Across donors, most TCR sequences were observed very rarely, whereas some public TCRs were present in many individuals. A few of the identified cytomegalovirus-associated TCR beta chains were confirmed in vitro to be specific for cytomegalovirus antigens. In a later analysis, the rate of TCR association differed among HLA loci, with DRB1 alleles having the most associated TCRs and HLA-C alleles having the fewest. Compared with equally common non-associated chains, HLA-associated TCR beta chains in a later analysis were more clonally expanded and had lower generation probabilities. The study gave a list of 150 to 200 TCR beta chains associated with cytomegalovirus. It was suggested by the authors that the approach could potentially be generalized to other disease states and immunological phenotypes. A later analysis associated approximately 17,000 TCR beta sequences with specific HLA alleles at a false discovery rate of 0.05. According to a later analysis, most CMV-associated TCR beta chains appeared to be HLA-restricted, and the HLA associations seemed to be driven largely by CMV exposure. In an earlier analysis of fewer than 700 of the donors, most TCR beta V segments appeared in productive rearrangements about 90% or about 30% of the time, broadly matching IMGT annotations. For the cohort, immune exposure information was limited to CMV serostatus. In a later genetic analysis, fewer N-insertions in productive TCRs were reported among donors in an Asian-associated ancestry cluster than the roughly 700-donor mean. Assigning TCR associations to individual alleles was difficult when HLA alleles, especially DR and DQ, strongly co-occurred.

Sequences were obtained from PBMCs. This receptor was identified in a man aged 50 to 59 in good health and CMV-seropositive.

The DNA sequence is TGCGCCAGCAGCTTGGGGCAGGGCGGCGAGCAGTACTTC. The translation is CASSLGQGGEQYF. Here the chain combines TRBV5-1 and TRBJ2-7, with TRBD1 perhaps the D gene, on 5 matching bases. According to the germline V gene, CDR1 reads SGHRS and CDR2 reads YFSETQ. V lost 0 bases and J lost 6 bases; the stretch between them is 10 bases long. From cysteine to phenylalanine, the CDR3 is 13 amino acids long. Kept here is only the CDR3 DNA, which spans 39 bases and is read in frame from base 1.